The subject of this entry is one T cell receptor (beta chain). This entry comes from a study of blood T cell repertoires in COVID-19. About the research overall: Researchers got acute and convalescent COVID-19 samples from the United States, Italy and Spain. Nucleic acid was either cDNA or gDNA, and it came from T cells, B-cell-depleted T cells, or PBMCs.

Assay used: immunoSEQ multiplex PCR; TCRdb lists only in-frame clones, some missing. The table includes 100,000 or so clones, roughly 84% detected once. This CDR3 comprises 18 residues. Trimming took 1 base from V and 0 from J; bases not matched to a gene: 8. Per germline, CDR1 LNHNV and CDR2 YYDKDF (reference sequence). The chain combines TRBV15 with TRBJ1-1; 10 positions match TRBD1. This receptor was identified in a human donor in a cohort sampled during active COVID-19. Sequencing was performed on peripheral blood. CDR3 residues: CATSRVGDRGRMNTEAFF. The CDR3 DNA follows: TGTGCCACCAGCAGAGTTGGGGACAGGGGCCGCATGAACACTGAAGCTTTCTTT. The complete variable domain, with remaining parts taken from reference TRBV15 and TRBJ1-1, reads DAMVIQNPRYQVTQFGKPVTLSCSQTLNHNVMYWYQQKSSQAPKLLFHYYDKDFNNEADTPDNFQSRRPNTSFCFLDIRSPGLGDTAMYLCATSRVGDRGRMNTEAFFGQGTRLTVV.